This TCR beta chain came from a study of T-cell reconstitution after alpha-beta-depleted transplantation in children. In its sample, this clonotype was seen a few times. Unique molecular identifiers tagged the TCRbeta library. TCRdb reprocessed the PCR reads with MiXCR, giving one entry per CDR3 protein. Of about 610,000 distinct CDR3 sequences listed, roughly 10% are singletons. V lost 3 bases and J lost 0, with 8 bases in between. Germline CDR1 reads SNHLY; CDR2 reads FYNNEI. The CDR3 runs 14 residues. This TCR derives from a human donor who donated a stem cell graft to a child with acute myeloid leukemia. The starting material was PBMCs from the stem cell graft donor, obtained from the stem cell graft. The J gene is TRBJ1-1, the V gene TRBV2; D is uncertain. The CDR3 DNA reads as TGTGCCAGCAGTGACAGCCTCATGAACACTGAAGCTTTCTTT. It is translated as CASSDSLMNTEAFF.